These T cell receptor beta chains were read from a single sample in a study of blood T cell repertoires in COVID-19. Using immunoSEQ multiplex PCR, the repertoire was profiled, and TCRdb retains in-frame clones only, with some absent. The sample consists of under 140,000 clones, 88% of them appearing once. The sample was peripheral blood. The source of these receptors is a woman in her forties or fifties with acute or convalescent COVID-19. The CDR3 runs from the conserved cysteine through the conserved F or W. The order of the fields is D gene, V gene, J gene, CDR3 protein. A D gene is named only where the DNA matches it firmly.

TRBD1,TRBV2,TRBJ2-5,CASTEVKGGETQYF
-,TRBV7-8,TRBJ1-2,CASSLAAGGNYGYTF
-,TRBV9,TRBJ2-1,CASSVDLVNEQFF
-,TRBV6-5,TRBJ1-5,CASSTGTRPNQPQHF
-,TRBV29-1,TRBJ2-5,CSVEDLGSVQETQYF
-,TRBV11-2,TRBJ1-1,CASSPRTANLGTEAFF
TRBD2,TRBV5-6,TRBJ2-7,CASSFAGLADSYEQYF
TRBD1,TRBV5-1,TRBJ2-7,CASSVTGGLSSYEQYF
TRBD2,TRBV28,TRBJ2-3,CASTSGNFGRANTDTQYF
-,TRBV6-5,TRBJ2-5,CASIPPPGTQYF
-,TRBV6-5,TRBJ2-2,CASRPTTNTGELFF